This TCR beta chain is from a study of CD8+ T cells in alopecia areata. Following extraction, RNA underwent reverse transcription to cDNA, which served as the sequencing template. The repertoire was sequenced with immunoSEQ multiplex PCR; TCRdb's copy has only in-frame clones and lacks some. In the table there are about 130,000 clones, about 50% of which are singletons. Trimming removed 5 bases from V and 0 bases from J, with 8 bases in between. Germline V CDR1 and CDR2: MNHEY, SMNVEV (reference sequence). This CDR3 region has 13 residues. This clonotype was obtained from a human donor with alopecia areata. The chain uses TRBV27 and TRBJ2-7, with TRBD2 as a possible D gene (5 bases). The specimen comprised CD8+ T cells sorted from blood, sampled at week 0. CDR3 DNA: TGTGCCAGCAGTCCCGAGGGCTCCTACGAGCAGTACTTC. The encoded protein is CASSPEGSYEQYF.